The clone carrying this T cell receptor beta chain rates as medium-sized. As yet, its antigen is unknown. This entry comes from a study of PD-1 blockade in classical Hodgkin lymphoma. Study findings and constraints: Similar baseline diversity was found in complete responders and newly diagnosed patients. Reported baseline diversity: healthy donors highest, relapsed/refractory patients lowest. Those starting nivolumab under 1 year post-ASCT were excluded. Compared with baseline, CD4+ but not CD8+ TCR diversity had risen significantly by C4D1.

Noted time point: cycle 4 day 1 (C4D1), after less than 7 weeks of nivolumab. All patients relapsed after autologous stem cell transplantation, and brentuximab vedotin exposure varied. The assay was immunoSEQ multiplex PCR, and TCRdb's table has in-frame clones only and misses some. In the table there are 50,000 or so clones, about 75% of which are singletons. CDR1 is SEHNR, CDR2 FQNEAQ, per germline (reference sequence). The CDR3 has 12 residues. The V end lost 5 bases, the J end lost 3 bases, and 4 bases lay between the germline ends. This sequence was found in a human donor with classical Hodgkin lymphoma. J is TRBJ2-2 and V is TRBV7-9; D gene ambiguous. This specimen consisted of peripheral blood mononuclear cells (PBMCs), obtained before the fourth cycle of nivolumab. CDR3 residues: CASSPDTGELFF. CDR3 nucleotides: TGTGCCAGCAGCCCAGACACCGGGGAGCTGTTTTTT.